This T cell receptor beta chain was captured by sequencing in a study of CD8+CD57+ T cells in acquired aplastic anemia. Overall study context: Mean DNA quantity obtained from sorted CD4+ and CD8+ cells was about 3 ug. Points from the study as a whole: Patients and controls were found to share some 30 CD8+ CDR3 sequences. CD8+ Simpson's diversity did not differ significantly between patients and controls.

Selection for sequencing was limited to patients who had shown CD8+CD57+ cell expansion by flow cytometry. When blood sampling took place, the patients had received no therapy. Germline V gene lookup returns CDR1 LNHDA and CDR2 SQIVND (reference sequence). Trimming cost V 4 bases and J 1 base; bases outside gene matches: 2. The CDR3 covers 15 residues. CDR3 and TCR beta VDJ profiling relied on a genomic DNA template. In TCRdb, the reads were re-called with MiXCR into one record per CDR3 protein. The sample comprises more than 250,000 distinct CDR3 sequences, roughly 82% of which are singletons, and approximately 40% rests with the top ten. Remarks on this clonotype: Its antigen is unidentified.

Sample: sorted CD4+, CD8+, or CD8+CD57+ T cells (not recorded which) from PBMCs. This TCR was recovered from a human donor with aplastic anemia. The V and J genes are TRBV19 and TRBJ2-1; 9 bases match TRBD1. For the CDR3, the DNA is TGTGCCAGTAGTACCGGGACAGGGTCCTACAATGAGCAGTTCTTC. Translated, it gives CASSTGTGSYNEQFF.